The 13 T cell receptor beta chains below come from one sample, sequenced in a study of blood T cell repertoires in COVID-19. Sequenced by immunoSEQ multiplex PCR; TCRdb stores in-frame clones only, minus some. The sample records around 150,000 clones, around 80% being singletons. The sample comprised PBMCs or T cells enriched from blood (not recorded which). The receptors originated from a man between 65 and 79 years old who had been exposed to COVID-19.

The J gene is TRBJ1-2, the V gene TRBV12-3 or TRBV12-4; no definite D call. Trimming took 6 bases from V and 2 from J, leaving 7 bases between them. The CDR3 is 12 residues long. The CDR3 DNA reads as TGTGCCAGCAGCCCCGGGAACTATGGCTACACCTTC. It is translated as CASSPGNYGYTF.

The rearrangement uses TRBV2 and TRBJ2-4; tentative D call: TRBD2 (6 bases). Germline loops: CDR1 SNHLY, CDR2 FYNNEI. Deletions cut 11 bases from V and 0 bases from J, with 17 bases between. This CDR3 is built from 15 residues. The CDR3 nucleotides read TGTGCCTCATACGGGGGTCCAAGAGCCAAAAACATTCAGTACTTC. Translation gives CASYGGPRAKNIQYF.

As to this clone: In the same sample, other DNA sequences code for this CDR3. The chain joins TRBV30 to TRBJ1-1, with 7 bases lining up with TRBD1. The germline V gene encodes CDR1 GTSNPN and CDR2 SVGIG (reference sequence). The CDR3 spans 13 residues. V lost 2 bases and J lost 2; bases outside the gene matches: 2. For the CDR3, the DNA is TGTGCCTGGAGTAGGGGGCCTAACACTGAAGCTTTCTTT. Its translation is CAWSRGPNTEAFF.

The V and J genes are TRBV29-1 and TRBJ1-5, with 8 bases fitting TRBD1. V shed 5 bases, J shed 4 bases, and the junction held 4 bases outside the gene matches. The CDR3 runs to 13 residues. Germline loops: CDR1 SQVTM, CDR2 ANQGSEA. The CDR3 is CSVRTGLNQPQHF. CDR3 nucleotides: TGCAGCGTTCGGACAGGGTTAAATCAGCCCCAGCATTTT.

The V call is TRBV29-1, the J call TRBJ2-5; 7 nucleotides agree with TRBD1. Germline trimming cut 8 bases from V and 4 bases from J; bases unmatched to any gene: 4. This CDR3 is 11 amino acids long. CDR1 and CDR2 from the germline V gene are SQVTM and ANQGSEA. The CDR3 loop is CSYAGGETQYF. In DNA, the CDR3 is TGCAGCTATGCAGGGGGAGAGACCCAGTACTTC.

The V call is TRBV11-2, the J call TRBJ2-7; 8 bases align to TRBD1. J was trimmed by 7 bases and V by 5 bases; bases with no gene match: 7. This CDR3 spans 13 amino acids. Germline loops: CDR1 SGHAT, CDR2 FQNNGV. The CDR3 DNA sequence: TGTGCCAGCAGCCCTTGGGACAGGCGGGAGCAGTACTTC. Protein product: CASSPWDRREQYF.

The chain links TRBV28 to TRBJ1-3, with D maybe TRBD1 (5 bases). V lost 2 bases and J 0 bases, leaving 8 bases between the germline ends. CDR3 length equals 15 residues. The germline V gene has CDR1 MDHEN and CDR2 SYDVKM. CDR3 loop: CASSLGGLSGNTIYF. CDR3 nucleotides: TGTGCCAGCAGTTTAGGGGGACTCTCTGGAAACACCATATATTTT.

This clone was observed at least ten times. The chain recombines TRBV7-9 with TRBJ2-2; 13 bases agree with TRBD2. There are 18 residues in the CDR3. Germline V lookup: CDR1 SEHNR, CDR2 FQNEAQ (reference sequence). V shed 2 bases and J 7 bases; nucleotides not matched to a gene: 10. CDR3 nucleotide sequence: TGTGCCAGCAGCTTACGTGCCGGACTAGCGGGAGCCCACGGGGAGCTGTTTTTT. This codes for CASSLRAGLAGAHGELFF.

The chain carries TRBV19 and TRBJ2-5; TRBD2 matches 9 bases. V was clipped by 6 bases and J by 2 bases; unmatched bases: 7. Germline assignment: CDR1 LNHDA and CDR2 SQIVND (reference sequence). The CDR3 covers 15 residues. This chain's CDR3 is CASSGDSGSQETQYF. The CDR3 nucleotides are TGTGCCAGTAGCGGGGATAGCGGGAGTCAAGAGACCCAGTACTTC.

This chain connects TRBV29-1 to TRBJ1-2; no reliable D call. Germline V gene lookup returns CDR1 SQVTM and CDR2 ANQGSEA. This CDR3 has 13 residues. Between the trimmed V and J ends, which lost 4 bases and 4 bases, there was a span of 13 bases. The CDR3 nucleotides read TGCAGCGTTGCCCAGTTAGAGGGCTATGGCTACACCTTC. This translates into CSVAQLEGYGYTF.

The gene calls are TRBV19 and TRBJ1-5; tentatively, D is TRBD1 (6 bases). CDR1 and CDR2 from the germline V gene are LNHDA and SQIVND (reference sequence). Trimming shortened V by 6 bases and J by 5 bases, and 11 bases separated the two germline ends. This CDR3 spans 13 amino acids. CDR3 amino acids: CASRETGDQPQHF. The CDR3 region has the DNA TGTGCCAGTAGAGAGACAGGAGATCAGCCCCAGCATTTT.

V is TRBV6-2 or TRBV6-3 and J is TRBJ1-2; the D gene is possibly TRBD1 (6 bases). The CDR3 runs 12 residues. The V end lost 6 bases, the J end lost 6 bases, and 11 bases lay between the germline ends. Germline V gives CDR1 MNHEY, CDR2 SVGEGT. The CDR3 reads CASSPQGHGYTF. Written as DNA, the CDR3 is TGTGCCAGCAGCCCACAGGGCCATGGCTACACCTTC.

The rearrangement links TRBV5-4 to TRBJ1-1; D gene unclear. The CDR3 extends over 15 amino acids. Trimming shortened V by 0 bases and J by 1 base, and 10 bases separated the two germline ends. Germline CDR1 and CDR2: SGHNT and YYREEE (reference sequence). The CDR3 protein is CASSLGAGGNTEAFF. CDR3 DNA: TGTGCCAGCAGCTTGGGGGCGGGTGGGAACACTGAAGCTTTCTTT.